This TCR beta chain was obtained from a study of cytomegalovirus exposure and HLA in healthy donors. Points from the study as a whole: There were several of the most significant clusters that appeared linked to common viral pathogens in a later analysis. Later on, a genetic analysis was performed. It linked a missense variant in DCLRE1C with V- and J-gene trimming of TCR beta. Among immune exposure information, only CMV serostatus was available.

With regard to this clone: Its antigen is unknown.

The PCR employed 60 Vbeta primers together with 13 Jbeta primers. Generated by immunoSEQ multiplex PCR, the TCRdb table keeps only in-frame clones and is missing some. The top ten hold over 2.5% of the sample, which has some 71,000 clones, about 76% seen once. V lost 0 bases, J lost 11 bases, and 16 bases lay in between. This CDR3 has 14 amino acids. CDR1 is SGHTA and CDR2 is FQGTGA in the germline V gene. Sequenced material: PBMCs. The sequence came from a man aged 18 to 30 in good health and CMV-seronegative. V and J are TRBV7-3 and TRBJ1-1; D is possibly TRBD1 (6 bases). DNA of the CDR3: TGTGCCAGCAGCTTAACCGGACAGCATTCCGCCGCTTTCTTT. Encoded protein: CASSLTGQHSAAFF.